The 6 T cell receptor beta chains in this list originate from one sample, sequenced in a study of shared clonotypes between healthy human individuals. Libraries were prepared by immunoSEQ multiplex PCR; TCRdb keeps only in-frame clonotypes and omits some of them. This sample has 1,100,000 or so clones, with approximately 78% found just once. The sample comprised memory CD4+ T cells from PBMCs. The subset was: CD45RA-negative fraction. The receptors come from a man in his late teens or twenties in good health. Some clones in this sample may be carry-over from other donors' samples.

This clone was counted once. The V gene is TRBV18, the J gene TRBJ2-1; 7 bases align to TRBD2. This CDR3 has 15 amino acids. Germline-derived CDR1 and CDR2 are KGHSH and LQKENI. Trimming removed 3 bases from V and 5 bases from J; junction bases left unmatched: 7. The CDR3 DNA is TGTGCCAGCTCACCCCCGGGACTACGGGACAATGAGCAGTTCTTC. As protein: CASSPPGLRDNEQFF.

V gene TRBV11-2 combines with J gene TRBJ2-1; possible D gene TRBD2, 5 bases. The CDR3 runs to 15 residues. V lost 4 bases and J 0 bases, leaving 10 bases between the germline ends. Germline V CDR1 and CDR2: SGHAT, FQNNGV. The CDR3 bases are TGTGCCAGCAGCTCAATACGGGGCTCCTACAATGAGCAGTTCTTC. Encoded protein: CASSSIRGSYNEQFF.

This clone was counted at least ten times. The chain carries TRBV5-4 and TRBJ2-7, with a possible D match to TRBD2 (5 bases). The CDR3 contains 13 residues. In germline, CDR1 is SGHNT, CDR2 YYREEE (reference sequence). Trimming pared 4 bases from V and 9 bases from J, leaving 17 bases between. In DNA form, the CDR3 reads TGTGCCAGCAGCAACCGGGCCCAACTAGGGCAGTACTTC. This encodes CASSNRAQLGQYF.

This sequence joins TRBV11-2 and TRBJ1-3; D unresolved. Trimming stripped 5 bases from V and 7 bases from J, with 24 bases between. CDR1 and CDR2 from the germline V gene are SGHAT and FQNNGV. The CDR3 has 17 amino acids. The CDR3 protein is CASSPPPHRWGGNTIYF. The CDR3 region has the DNA TGTGCCAGCAGCCCCCCTCCGCACAGATGGGGAGGGAACACCATATATTTT.

The chain joins TRBV6-5 to TRBJ2-2; D not resolved. The CDR3 length is 15 residues. Germline V CDR1 and CDR2: MNHEY, SVGAGI. V lost 2 bases, J lost 2 bases, and 9 bases lay in between. The CDR3 loop reads CASSYQNQNTGELFF. Here the CDR3 DNA reads TGTGCCAGCAGTTACCAGAATCAAAACACCGGGGAGCTGTTTTTT.

The V and J genes are TRBV4-3 and TRBJ2-5; D is unresolved. Trimming stripped 0 bases from V and 4 bases from J, with 9 bases between. The germline gives CDR1 LGHNA, CDR2 YSLEER. The CDR3 runs 14 residues. The CDR3 sequence is CASSQDDLGETQYF. CDR3 sequence (DNA): TGCGCCAGCAGCCAAGATGACCTGGGAGAGACCCAGTACTTC.